This is a list of T cell receptor beta chains from one sample in a study of blood T cell repertoires in COVID-19. Libraries were prepared by immunoSEQ multiplex PCR; TCRdb keeps only in-frame clonotypes and omits some of them. The repertoire holds 300,000 to 500,000 clones, with around nine tenths as singletons. Sequenced: PBMCs or T cells enriched from blood (not recorded which). Every receptor here comes from a woman aged 25 to 39 with acute COVID-19. Both conserved end residues are part of each CDR3.

CDR3 protein: CASSQVRSQPQHF
J gene: TRBJ1-5
V gene: TRBV4-1

CDR3 protein: CASSVLTASYNEQFF
J gene: TRBJ2-1
V gene: TRBV9

CDR3 protein: CASSYLGLGGNEQYF
J gene: TRBJ2-7
V gene: TRBV11-2

CDR3 protein: CASSQVRGSVNTEAFF
J gene: TRBJ1-1
V gene: TRBV4-3

CDR3 protein: CASSLAIAAKLSYEQYF
J gene: TRBJ2-7
V gene: TRBV7-9

CDR3 protein: CASSGQKNTEAFF
J gene: TRBJ1-1
V gene: TRBV4-2

CDR3 protein: CASSLVRDTQYF
J gene: TRBJ2-3
V gene: TRBV7-2

CDR3 protein: CAISGIQGTDTQYF
J gene: TRBJ2-3
V gene: TRBV10-3

CDR3 protein: CASSHRTGRDTGELFF
J gene: TRBJ2-2
V gene: TRBV5-1

CDR3 protein: CASSIDGTNYEQYF
J gene: TRBJ2-7
V gene: TRBV19

CDR3 protein: CASSDTKQGGLDSPLHF
J gene: TRBJ1-6
V gene: TRBV7-3

CDR3 protein: CAIQGARNTEAFF
J gene: TRBJ1-1
V gene: TRBV6-5

CDR3 protein: CASSLTGGTGELFF
J gene: TRBJ2-2
V gene: TRBV5-6